This T cell receptor (beta chain) was retrieved from a study of blood T cell repertoires in COVID-19. Authors' methods: Scientists estimated how many nucleated cells there were by amplifying reference gene primers. Data came from immunoSEQ multiplex PCR; TCRdb stores just in-frame clones and leaves some out. V and J calls and clone size are as listed in that table; D and trimming were resolved from the DNA. The sample holds fewer than 350,000 clones, 80% to 95% seen once. Patients of the Seattle cohort, enrolled during active infection, were followed longitudinally. Germline-derived CDR1 and CDR2 are KGHDR and SFDVKD. The CDR3 contains 17 residues. Trimming left V 4 bases short and J 0 bases short, with 16 bases between.

The sequence derives from a woman under 40 with COVID-19, enrolled during active disease. The source material was peripheral blood. The V and J genes are TRBV24-1 and TRBJ2-3; no clear D gene. In DNA, the CDR3 is TGTGCCACCAGTGACCCGACCCCAACAGACAGCACAGATACGCAGTATTTT. Translated, it gives CATSDPTPTDSTDTQYF.